The 23 T cell receptor beta chains reported below all come from one sample, sequenced in a study of early T cells in non-severe SARS-CoV-2 infection. From the 5' RACE reads, TCRdb called clonotypes with MiXCR, one entry per CDR3 protein. In the table there are tens of thousands of distinct CDR3 sequences, roughly 7.9% of which are singletons. The source was whole blood, collected at baseline. These receptors originate from an adult who was a healthcare worker with PCR-confirmed SARS-CoV-2 infection or an uninfected control (not recorded which).

This clonotype has at least ten counts. The CDR3 region is CASSSPTSGEYEQYF. The CDR3 region has the DNA TGTGCCAGCAGTTCCCCGACTAGCGGGGAGTACGAGCAGTACTTC. The chain employs TRBV6-5 and TRBJ2-7; 11 bases agree with TRBD2. V shed 4 bases and J 4 bases; nucleotides not matched to a gene: 6. The CDR3 runs to 15 residues. The germline gives CDR1 MNHEY, CDR2 SVGAGI.

This clonotype was detected many times. The chain joins TRBV29-1 to TRBJ2-7, with D hard to call. Trimming took off 3 bases at V and 7 bases at J, with 13 bases between the two ends. CDR1 is SQVTM and CDR2 is ANQGSEA in the germline V gene. CDR3 length equals 12 residues. CDR3 amino acids: CSVEATVGEQYF. For the CDR3, the DNA is TGCAGCGTTGAGGCCACCGTGGGGGAGCAGTACTTC.

This sequence joins TRBV6-5 and TRBJ2-7; D not certain. CDR1 is MNHEY, CDR2 SVGAGI, per germline. V shed 8 bases and J shed 10 bases, with 18 bases lying between them. The CDR3 has 12 amino acids. The CDR3 sequence: CASRDGRMGQYF. As DNA, the CDR3 is TGTGCCAGCCGAGATGGAAGGATGGGCCAGTACTTC.

This clonotype was seen more than once but under ten times. The chain has TRBV12-3 or TRBV12-4 and TRBJ2-5; 7 bases line up with TRBD1. CDR3 length equals 14 residues. The ends lost 5 bases at V and 1 base at J; junction bases unmatched: 4. The CDR3 loop reads CASSLRTGQETQYF. In nucleotides, the CDR3 is TGTGCCAGCAGTCTCCGGACAGGCCAAGAGACCCAGTACTTC.

The chain combines TRBV12-3 or TRBV12-4 with TRBJ1-1; tentatively, D is TRBD1 (5 bases). There are 13 residues in the CDR3. V lost 6 bases to trimming and J lost 1 base, with 9 bases between them. This CDR3 is CASSWGRNTEAFF. The DNA for the CDR3 is TGTGCCAGCAGCTGGGGGAGGAACACTGAAGCTTTCTTT.

There are many counts of this clonotype. The chain couples TRBV5-1 to TRBJ2-3, with D possibly TRBD2 on 5 matching bases. Germline V gene data show CDR1 as SGHRS and CDR2 as YFSETQ. The CDR3 is made up of 15 amino acids. V was cut by 1 base and J by 6 bases, with 15 bases left in between. The CDR3 bases are TGCGCCAGCAGCTTGCGAGGACTCTTCACGGATACGCAGTATTTT. This translates into CASSLRGLFTDTQYF.

The chain employs TRBV11-2 and TRBJ2-7; D may correspond to TRBD1 or TRBD2 (5 bases each). This CDR3 region has 15 residues. Germline V gene sequence: CDR1 SGHAT, CDR2 FQNNGV. V gave up 1 base and J gave up 2 bases, with 12 bases separating them. Here the CDR3 DNA reads TGTGCCAGCAGCTTAGTTCCAGGGACGGCCTACGAGCAGTACTTC. Protein product: CASSLVPGTAYEQYF.

Only a few counts were recorded for this clonotype. This chain connects TRBV5-5 to TRBJ2-7; a weak D match, TRBD1 (6 bases). The length of the CDR3 is 14 residues. V was clipped by 0 bases and J by 7 bases, with 14 bases between them. Germline CDR1 SGHKS, CDR2 YYEKEE (reference sequence). Here the CDR3 DNA reads TGTGCCAGCAGCTTGGGGCAGGGGACGGGAGAGCAGTACTTC. This codes for CASSLGQGTGEQYF.

There are a few counts of this clonotype. The chain links TRBV6-6 to TRBJ2-7; 12 bases are a match to TRBD1. This CDR3 has 13 residues. Germline loops: CDR1 MNHNY, CDR2 SVGAGI (reference sequence). With 11 bases clipped from V and 6 bases from J, the junction kept 8 bases outside the gene matches. This chain's CDR3 is CACLGTGGAEQYF. The DNA of the CDR3 is TGTGCCTGCCTTGGGACAGGGGGCGCCGAGCAGTACTTC.

This rearrangement joins TRBV12-3 or TRBV12-4 to TRBJ2-1; TRBD1 matches 8 bases. This CDR3 is 15 amino acids long. V shed 6 bases and J 7 bases; nucleotides not matched to a gene: 11. The CDR3 loop reads CASSPRTGSVNEQFF. Here the CDR3 DNA reads TGTGCCAGCAGCCCGCGGACAGGGTCTGTAAATGAGCAGTTCTTC.

This clonotype was seen a handful of times. The chain combines TRBV27 with TRBJ2-1, with D possibly being TRBD1 (6 bases). The V and J ends lost 2 bases and 9 bases respectively, with 17 bases between them. This CDR3 region has 15 residues. CDR1 and CDR2 (germline): MNHEY, SMNVEV (reference sequence). DNA for the CDR3: TGTGCCAGCAGTTTAGGGTCTCCAGGGGTTGGTGAGCAGTTCTTC. It is translated as CASSLGSPGVGEQFF.

This clonotype has a count of ten or more. The rearrangement links TRBV12-3 or TRBV12-4 to TRBJ2-5, with 8 bases fitting TRBD1. V lost 8 bases to trimming and J lost 6 bases; unmatched junction nucleotides: 8. The CDR3 is 13 residues long. The CDR3 region is CASSQGAGKTQYF. DNA for the CDR3: TGTGCCAGCTCCCAGGGGGCAGGGAAGACCCAGTACTTC.

This clonotype occurred many times. The chain joins TRBV7-6 to TRBJ2-3; D may match TRBD1 or TRBD2 (7 bases each). V lost 1 base, J lost 5 bases, and 13 bases lay in between. CDR1 SGHVS and CDR2 FNYEAQ come from the germline V gene. The CDR3 covers 15 residues. Written as DNA, the CDR3 is TGTGCCAGCAGCTTAGAAGCGGGACAGTTAGATACGCAGTATTTT. Translation gives CASSLEAGQLDTQYF.

The gene calls are TRBV7-2 and TRBJ2-1; tentative D call: TRBD2 (5 bases). The V end lost 4 bases, the J end lost 1 base, and 11 bases lay between the germline ends. This CDR3 spans 15 amino acids. The germline CDR1 and CDR2 sequences are SGHTA and FQGNSA. Here the CDR3 reads CASSWERESYNEQFF. The CDR3 DNA is TGTGCCAGCAGCTGGGAGCGAGAATCCTACAATGAGCAGTTCTTC.

The chain carries TRBV5-5 and TRBJ2-3; D ambiguous. The CDR3 sequence is 16 residues long. V lost 0 bases to trimming and J lost 2 bases, with 13 bases between them. In germline, CDR1 is SGHKS, CDR2 YYEKEE (reference sequence). The CDR3 region is CASSLDPSGLTDTQYF. CDR3 sequence (DNA): TGTGCCAGCAGCTTGGACCCTTCTGGGCTCACAGATACGCAGTATTTT.

This clonotype was counted at least ten times. V usage is TRBV28 and J usage is TRBJ2-7; D call uncertain. Germline assignment: CDR1 MDHEN and CDR2 SYDVKM. CDR3 length: 12 residues. The germline V and J ends were trimmed by 4 bases and 4 bases, with 8 bases remaining between them. CDR3 sequence reads: CASSSRVYEQYF. In nucleotides, the CDR3 is TGTGCCAGCAGTTCCCGGGTGTACGAGCAGTACTTC.

The chain uses TRBV11-1 and TRBJ2-1; D gene ambiguous. The CDR3 contains 13 residues. The V gene's germline CDR1 is SGHAT and CDR2 FQDESV (reference sequence). V was shortened by 4 bases and J by 7 bases, with 11 bases between the two germline ends. The CDR3 here is CASSSAVGNEQFF. CDR3 bases: TGTGCCAGCAGCTCGGCAGTCGGAAATGAGCAGTTCTTC.

The chain employs TRBV7-2 and TRBJ2-1; TRBD2 aligns across 12 bases. Germline V CDR1 and CDR2: SGHTA, FQGNSA. After removal of 4 bases from V and 2 bases from J, the junction contained 6 bases not matched to a gene. The CDR3 covers 17 residues. CDR3 sequence reads: CASSSRTSGAPYNEQFF. The CDR3 DNA sequence: TGTGCCAGCAGCTCCAGGACTAGCGGGGCCCCCTACAATGAGCAGTTCTTC.

This sequence joins TRBV2 and TRBJ2-3; 13 nucleotides line up with TRBD2. CDR1 and CDR2 from the germline V gene are SNHLY and FYNNEI. The CDR3 loop spans 16 amino acids. V was clipped by 7 bases and J by 0 bases; unmatched bases: 4. CDR3 residues: CASKTSGGSSTDTQYF. The CDR3 nucleotides are TGTGCCAGCAAGACTAGCGGGGGGTCTAGCACAGATACGCAGTATTTT.

The chain uses TRBV5-1 and TRBJ2-1; 10 nucleotides match TRBD1. V lost 1 base and J lost 5; bases outside the gene matches: 3. The CDR3 is 15 amino acids. Germline V CDR1 and CDR2: SGHRS, YFSETQ. The CDR3 protein is CASSLSGQGHNEQFF. The CDR3 bases are TGCGCCAGCAGCTTGTCGGGACAGGGGCACAATGAGCAGTTCTTC.

The V call is TRBV7-2, the J call TRBJ1-6; 10 bases are a match to TRBD1. Trimming took 5 bases from V and 10 from J; bases not matched to a gene: 5. This CDR3 spans 14 amino acids. The germline gives CDR1 SGHTA, CDR2 FQGNSA. CDR3 bases: TGTGCCAGCAGCCAGACAGGGGGCAGCTCACCCCTCCACTTT. Its protein is CASSQTGGSSPLHF. The whole variable domain, remainder taken from reference TRBV7-2 and TRBJ1-6, is GAGVSQSPSNKVTEKGKDVELRCDPISGHTALYWYRQSLGQGLEFLIYFQGNSAPDKSGLPSDRFSAERTGGSVSTLTIQRTQQEDSAVYLCASSQTGGSSPLHFGNGTRLTVT.

The sample holds a few counts of this clonotype. J is TRBJ2-3 and V is TRBV9; D is possibly TRBD2 (5 bases). This CDR3 is built from 17 residues. Trimming took off 1 base at V and 5 bases at J, with 20 bases between the two ends. CDR1 and CDR2 from the germline V gene are SGDLS and YYNGEE. The CDR3 DNA sequence: TGTGCCAGCAGCGTAACCGGAAGGAGCGGCCCTCAAGATACGCAGTATTTT. Translated, it gives CASSVTGRSGPQDTQYF. The full variable domain, with the rest looked up from reference TRBV9 and TRBJ2-3, is DSGVTQTPKHLITATGQRVTLRCSPRSGDLSVYWYQQSLDQGLQFLIQYYNGEERAKGNILERFSAQQFPDLHSELNLSSLELGDSALYFCASSVTGRSGPQDTQYFGPGTRLTVL.

The sample holds a few counts of this clonotype. The junction does not match germline at one end; this may be a read error. The genes are TRBV5-1 and TRBJ2-2; a weak D match, TRBD1 (6 bases). CDR1 and CDR2 (germline): SGHRS, YFSETQ. CDR3 length: 15 residues. The CDR3 nucleotides read TGCGCCAGCAGCTTGGCCGGGGACAACACCGGGGAGCTGGTTTTT. Translation: CASSLAGDNTGELVF.